This T cell receptor beta chain was sequenced in a study of T cell responses to AZD1222 COVID-19 vaccine. On the study more broadly: Doses given second, at about 4 or about 12 weeks, were pooled. Whole-study results and caveats: Unmutated variant regions reportedly attract nearly half of all spike-specific TCRs. With two AZD1222 doses given, Spike-specific TCR breadth and depth both rose.

Assay used: immunoSEQ multiplex PCR; TCRdb lists only in-frame clones, some missing. The data contain some 120,000 clones, 88% of them singletons. Details on this clone: Its specificity is unknown.

Trimming cost V 5 bases and J 9 bases, with 11 bases left between them. The CDR3 runs 11 residues. Per germline, CDR1 SGHAT and CDR2 FQNNGV. The sequence came from an adult in good health. The gene calls are TRBV11-2 and TRBJ2-7; D possibly corresponds to TRBD1 (7 bases). Sequenced material: peripheral blood, taken on day 0 of AZD1222 vaccination. CDR3 nucleotide sequence: TGTGCCAGCAGCCCCCAGGGGGGGCAGTACTTC. Amino acids: CASSPQGGQYF.